These 32 T cell receptor beta chains share one sample of origin, sequenced in a study of beta chain features in type 1 diabetes. No antigens are known for them. Whole-study results and caveats: In all four CD4+ subsets, TCRB CDR3 length was significantly, moderately reduced in type 1 diabetes.

Expressed TCRB transcripts were sequenced after all isolated RNA was converted to cDNA. TCRdb's copy holds only in-frame clones and misses some; the assay was immunoSEQ multiplex PCR. The sample carries about 270,000 clones, roughly an eighth recorded once. Sequenced material: naive CD4+ T cells from blood. The receptors originated from a man aged 25-45 years with type 1 diabetes.

In this sample, this clone turned up a few times. DNA for the CDR3: TGCGCCACCTCCTATAGCGGGAGATACACCGGGGAGCTGTTTTTT. Its translation: CATSYSGRYTGELFF. V gene TRBV5-1 combines with J gene TRBJ2-2; 9 nucleotides match TRBD2. V was pared by 9 bases and J by 3 bases, with 9 bases of the junction left unmatched. Germline CDR1 and CDR2: SGHRS and YFSETQ. The CDR3 extends over 15 amino acids.

The chain employs TRBV10-3 and TRBJ1-5; TRBD1 is a possible D gene (5 bases). Germline V lookup: CDR1 ENHRY, CDR2 SYGVKD. This CDR3 spans 14 amino acids. V gave up 0 bases and J gave up 4 bases, with 7 bases separating them. This CDR3 is CAISESEGNQPQHF. For the CDR3, the DNA is TGTGCCATCAGTGAGTCGGAGGGGAATCAGCCCCAGCATTTT.

This clone was seen a few times. The rearrangement links TRBV25-1 to TRBJ2-7; no firm D call. V was shortened by 4 bases and J by 4 bases, with 11 bases between the two germline ends. Germline CDR1 and CDR2: MGHDK and SYGVNS. The CDR3 has 13 residues. The CDR3 loop reads CASSAQAGYEQYF. The CDR3 bases are TGTGCCAGCAGTGCCCAGGCCGGATACGAGCAGTACTTC.

This clone was counted only a few times. The rearrangement uses TRBV10-3 and TRBJ2-7; 8 bases fit TRBD1. Germline loops: CDR1 ENHRY, CDR2 SYGVKD. This CDR3 has 12 amino acids. The junction had 4 bases not matched to a gene; V was cut back by 6 bases and J by 6 bases. The CDR3 spells CAIRIGQGEQYF. DNA of the CDR3: TGTGCCATCAGGATCGGACAGGGCGAGCAGTACTTC.

This clone showed up just a few times. This chain uses TRBV11-2 with TRBJ2-3; TRBD2 is a possible D gene (6 bases). Trimming shortened V by 2 bases and J by 1 base, and 7 bases separated the two germline ends. The V gene's germline CDR1 is SGHAT and CDR2 FQNNGV. The CDR3 spans 14 residues. As DNA, the CDR3 is TGTGCCAGCAGCTTATCTAGCGGCACAGATACGCAGTATTTT. Translation gives CASSLSSGTDTQYF.

The CDR3 protein is CASSPGNNQPQHF. In nucleotides, the CDR3 is TGTGCCAGCAGCCCCGGGAACAATCAGCCCCAGCATTTT. The V and J genes are TRBV4-2 and TRBJ1-5; D gene unclear. The CDR3 is 13 residues long. V lost 4 bases to trimming and J lost 3 bases, with 7 bases between them. Germline V gene lookup returns CDR1 LGHNA and CDR2 YNFKEQ.

The V gene is TRBV7-9, the J gene TRBJ2-1; 7 positions agree with TRBD2. This CDR3 is 17 amino acids long. With 4 bases clipped from V and 6 bases from J, the junction kept 15 bases outside the gene matches. Germline lookup yields CDR1 SEHNR and CDR2 FQNEAQ (reference sequence). The DNA for the CDR3 is TGTGCCAGCAGCTCCCGAGGGATGGGAGGGAGAGGCAATGAGCAGTTCTTC. Translating gives CASSSRGMGGRGNEQFF.

Note on this clone: At one boundary the junction diverges from the germline segment, which might be a read error. The V and J genes are TRBV2 and TRBJ2-7; TRBD1 matches 7 bases. CDR3 length: 13 residues. Germline CDR1 and CDR2: SNHLY and FYNNEI. CDR3 amino acids: CASSEYKPGQTNF. The CDR3 nucleotides read TGTGCCAGCAGTGAGTACAAGCCGGGACAGACCAACTTC.

This clone was seen a handful of times. CDR3 coding DNA: TGTGCCAGCAGCCAAGGTACTAGGTTGGAGATTGAGCAGTTCTTC. Translated: CASSQGTRLEIEQFF. The V and J genes are TRBV14 and TRBJ2-1; TRBD2 is a possible D gene (5 bases). CDR1 and CDR2 from the germline V gene are SGHDN and FVKESK. Trimming removed 1 base at V and 9 bases at J, with 16 bases between. This CDR3 has 15 residues. Combining the CDR3 with reference TRBV14 and TRBJ2-1 gives the whole variable domain EAGVTQFPSHSVIEKGQTVTLRCDPISGHDNLYWYRRVMGKEIKFLLHFVKESKQDESGMPNNRFLAERTGGTYSTLKVQPAELEDSGVYFCASSQGTRLEIEQFFGPGTRLTVL.

This clone has just a few counts. This sequence joins TRBV5-1 and TRBJ2-1; D remains unclear. The CDR3 has 13 residues. V was pared by 1 base and J by 7 bases, with 9 bases between. Per the germline V gene, CDR1 is SGHRS and CDR2 is YFSETQ. CDR3 amino acids: CASSLFSPNEQFF. In DNA form, the CDR3 reads TGCGCCAGCAGCTTGTTTAGCCCAAATGAGCAGTTCTTC.

This clone has a handful of counts. The chain employs TRBV27 and TRBJ2-2; perhaps TRBD2 as D (6 bases). Trimming pared 1 base from V and 6 bases from J, leaving 6 bases between. The germline V gene encodes CDR1 MNHEY and CDR2 SMNVEV (reference sequence). The CDR3 consists of 13 residues. CDR3 coding DNA: TGTGCCAGCAGTTTATGGGGGGCCGGGGAGCTGTTTTTT. This translates into CASSLWGAGELFF.

This sequence joins TRBV5-1 and TRBJ2-5; TRBD1 agrees at 9 bases. V lost 0 bases and J lost 5; bases outside the gene matches: 11. CDR1 and CDR2 (germline): SGHRS, YFSETQ. CDR3 length equals 17 residues. The CDR3 here is CASSLAVGQGEGETQYF. The CDR3 DNA follows: TGCGCCAGCAGCTTGGCCGTGGGACAGGGTGAAGGGGAGACCCAGTACTTC.

The V call is TRBV5-1, the J call TRBJ2-5, with 9 bases that match TRBD1. The CDR3 extends over 14 amino acids. Germline assignment: CDR1 SGHRS and CDR2 YFSETQ. With V trimmed by 4 bases and J by 4 bases, 5 bases remained unmatched. The CDR3 region is CASSGPDRGETQYF. In DNA, the CDR3 is TGCGCCAGCAGCGGGCCGGACAGGGGAGAGACCCAGTACTTC.

The J gene is TRBJ1-2, the V gene TRBV5-4; D possibly corresponds to TRBD1 (5 bases). V lost 1 base and J 4 bases, leaving 5 bases between the germline ends. The CDR3 contains 12 residues. Germline V lookup: CDR1 SGHNT, CDR2 YYREEE (reference sequence). In DNA form, the CDR3 reads TGTGCCAGCAGCTTGACAGGCTATGGCTACACCTTC. Protein product: CASSLTGYGYTF.

The chain employs TRBV7-9 and TRBJ2-6; TRBD1 matches at 8 bases. J lost 12 bases, V lost 3 bases, and 7 bases had no gene match. From germline, CDR1 is SEHNR and CDR2 FQNEAQ (reference sequence). The CDR3 covers 14 residues. This chain's CDR3 is CASSLNRGFGVLTF. DNA for the CDR3: TGTGCCAGCAGCTTGAACAGGGGGTTCGGCGTCCTGACTTTC.

The chain links TRBV21-1 to TRBJ2-7; the table's D call, TRBD2, was not checked against the DNA. TRBV21-1 is a pseudogene locus. The length of the CDR3 is 14 residues. CDR3 protein: CASSKIHAGGEQYF. As DNA, the CDR3 is TGTGCCAGCAGCAAAATTCATGCCGGGGGCGAGCAGTACTTC.

This rearrangement joins TRBV29-1 to TRBJ2-2, with D maybe TRBD1 (6 bases). V lost 2 bases and J lost 7, with 11 bases in between. Germline CDR1 SQVTM, CDR2 ANQGSEA. This CDR3 contains 13 residues. CDR3 amino acids: CSVERQGLGELFF. CDR3 bases: TGCAGCGTTGAACGGCAGGGGCTCGGGGAGCTGTTTTTT.

V gene TRBV27 combines with J gene TRBJ1-1; tentative D call: TRBD1 (5 bases). This CDR3 region has 16 residues. Germline V lookup: CDR1 MNHEY, CDR2 SMNVEV (reference sequence). V lost 6 bases and J 4 bases, leaving 21 bases between the germline ends. DNA of the CDR3: TGTGCCAGCAGCTTCCGGCCCTTGGGGGGATCCACTGAAGCTTTCTTT. Translating it yields CASSFRPLGGSTEAFF.

The chain combines TRBV5-6 with TRBJ2-2, with a tentative D call TRBD2 (6 bases). Trimming shortened V by 0 bases and J by 9 bases, and 9 bases separated the two germline ends. This CDR3 has 13 residues. Germline-derived CDR1 and CDR2 are SGHDT and YYEEEE. As DNA, the CDR3 is TGTGCCAGCAGCTTGGCAGCGGGTAGGGAGCTGTTTTTT. The encoded protein is CASSLAAGRELFF. Based on the CDR3 plus reference TRBV5-6 and TRBJ2-2, the full variable domain is DAGVTQSPTHLIKTRGQQVTLRCSPKSGHDTVSWYQQALGQGPQFIFQYYEEEERQRGNFPDRFSGHQFPNYSSELNVNALLLGDSALYLCASSLAAGRELFFGEGSRLTVL.

The CDR3 DNA reads TGTGCCAGCAGCTTGTTAGCGGGGCCACAAGAGACCCAGTACTTC. This encodes CASSLLAGPQETQYF. The chain carries TRBV5-6 and TRBJ2-5; 8 positions agree with TRBD2. In germline, CDR1 is SGHDT, CDR2 YYEEEE. Losses at the gene ends were 1 base for V and 2 bases for J; bases not matched to a gene: 4. The CDR3 spans 15 residues.

V gene TRBV4-3 combines with J gene TRBJ2-5; the match to TRBD1 covers 9 bases. The V and J ends lost 4 bases and 5 bases, in that order; junction bases with no gene match: 17. The CDR3 covers 18 residues. Germline CDR1 is LGHNA and CDR2 is YSLEER. CDR3 coding DNA: TGCGCCAGCAGCCCATCCCGGACAGGGGATCCGCGTTGGGAGACCCAGTACTTC. It specifies CASSPSRTGDPRWETQYF.

This clone was found a few times. The genes are TRBV10-3 and TRBJ2-7; a possible D gene is TRBD2 (6 bases). V was pared by 6 bases and J by 3 bases, with 12 bases between. CDR3 length equals 13 residues. Germline loops: CDR1 ENHRY, CDR2 SYGVKD. The CDR3 region is CAISLSGDYEQYF. As DNA, the CDR3 is TGTGCCATCAGCTTATCGGGGGACTACGAGCAGTACTTC.

This clone was counted only a few times. The rearrangement links TRBV19 to TRBJ2-7; 8 bases match TRBD2. The germline V gene encodes CDR1 LNHDA and CDR2 SQIVND (reference sequence). There are 14 residues in the CDR3. V dropped 7 bases and J dropped 4; count of bases not matched to a gene: 9. CDR3 in DNA: TGTGCCAGTACCGGGACTAGAAATACTTACGAGCAGTACTTC. Encoded protein: CASTGTRNTYEQYF.

The CDR3 sequence is CASSVAPPNEQFF. The DNA of the CDR3 is TGTGCCAGCAGCGTAGCTCCTCCCAATGAGCAGTTCTTC. The V gene is TRBV9, the J gene TRBJ2-1; D is uncertain. V was cut by 0 bases and J by 6 bases, with 7 bases left in between. CDR3 length equals 13 residues. Germline-derived CDR1 and CDR2 are SGDLS and YYNGEE.

J is TRBJ1-4 and V is TRBV2; D may be TRBD1 (6 bases). The CDR3 length is 14 residues. From germline, CDR1 is SNHLY and CDR2 FYNNEI. With 6 bases removed from V and 0 bases from J, the gap between germline ends came to 8 bases. The DNA for the CDR3 is TGTGCCAGCAGACAGGGCCCAACTAATGAAAAACTGTTTTTT. Protein sequence: CASRQGPTNEKLFF.

This clone turned up a few times. The chain uses TRBV18 and TRBJ1-2; D might be TRBD1 (6 bases). Per germline, CDR1 KGHSH and CDR2 LQKENI. The CDR3 is 15 residues long. Trimming shortened V by 4 bases and J by 7 bases, and 19 bases separated the two germline ends. The CDR3 region is CASSHSDSLSSGYTF. CDR3 DNA sequence: TGTGCCAGCTCACATTCGGACAGCCTGTCGAGTGGCTACACCTTC. Full variable domain (rest looked up from reference TRBV18 and TRBJ1-2): NAGVMQNPRHLVRRRGQEARLRCSPMKGHSHVYWYRQLPEEGLKFMVYLQKENIIDESGMPKERFSAEFPKEGPSILRIQQVVRGDSAAYFCASSHSDSLSSGYTFGSGTRLTVV.

This clone has only a few counts. The V and J genes are TRBV10-3 and TRBJ2-2; no clear D gene. The CDR3 length is 14 residues. With 3 bases removed from V and 6 bases from J, the gap between germline ends came to 11 bases. Germline CDR1 and CDR2: ENHRY and SYGVKD. CDR3 sequence (DNA): TGTGCCATCAGTGACAGGTCTTCGGCCGGGGAGCTGTTTTTT. The encoded protein is CAISDRSSAGELFF.

This clone was detected a few times. In DNA form, the CDR3 reads TGTGCCAGCAGCTTTCCTGACAGGGGAACAGATACGCAGTATTTT. It encodes CASSFPDRGTDTQYF. The rearrangement joins TRBV7-9 to TRBJ2-3; 8 bases map to TRBD1. The ends lost 3 bases at V and 3 bases at J; junction bases unmatched: 5. The CDR3 contains 15 residues. Germline assignment: CDR1 SEHNR and CDR2 FQNEAQ (reference sequence).

V gene TRBV4-2 combines with J gene TRBJ1-4; D remains unclear. Trimming took 0 bases from V and 13 from J, leaving 12 bases between them. The CDR3 is 13 amino acids. The germline V gene has CDR1 LGHNA and CDR2 YNFKEQ. This chain's CDR3 is CASSQDRAGGLFF. The CDR3 DNA reads as TGTGCCAGCAGCCAAGACCGGGCAGGAGGACTGTTTTTT.

This clone was counted a few times. V is TRBV30 and J is TRBJ2-3; tentative D call: TRBD2 (6 bases). Germline V gene data show CDR1 as GTSNPN and CDR2 as SVGIG (reference sequence). V shed 4 bases and J shed 4 bases, with 15 bases lying between them. The CDR3 loop spans 14 amino acids. DNA of the CDR3: TGTGCCTGGAACCCTATGCCGGGGGCAGATACGCAGTATTTT. As protein: CAWNPMPGADTQYF.

CDR3 in DNA: TGTGCCAGCAGCCGGGAGGGACTAGCGGGAGGCTACGAGCAGTACTTC. Translation: CASSREGLAGGYEQYF. This chain uses TRBV5-4 with TRBJ2-7; the match to TRBD2 covers 15 bases. CDR1 SGHNT and CDR2 YYREEE come from the germline V gene (reference sequence). Trimming took 4 bases from V and 3 from J; bases not matched to a gene: 5. CDR3 length: 16 amino acids.

The J gene is TRBJ2-7, the V gene TRBV4-1; 9 positions match TRBD1. The trim removed 4 bases at V and 4 bases at J, leaving 5 bases unmatched. Germline V gene data show CDR1 as MGHRA and CDR2 as YSYEKL. The CDR3 has 14 residues. The CDR3 is CASSRTTGGYEQYF. The CDR3 nucleotides read TGCGCCAGCAGCCGTACGACAGGGGGGTACGAGCAGTACTTC.